This T cell receptor beta chain emerged from a study of cytomegalovirus exposure and HLA in healthy donors. Study outcomes and limitations: A highly shared variant cluster was judged a likely technical artifact. Among TCR beta chains, those listed as cytomegalovirus-associated numbered more than 150. A prior analysis recorded that most TCR beta V segments were productive about 90% or about 30% of the time. The records held CMV serostatus as the only immune exposure information.

Amplification used 60 Vbeta primers and 13 Jbeta primers. Sequenced by immunoSEQ multiplex PCR; TCRdb stores in-frame clones only, minus some. The repertoire consists of 150,000 to 200,000 clones, with 82% occurring once and the leading ten covering over 0.85%. The V and J ends lost 5 bases and 3 bases, in that order; junction bases with no gene match: 6. CDR1 MNHEY and CDR2 SMNVEV come from the germline V gene (reference sequence). The CDR3 is 14 amino acids. A word on this clone: Its antigen remains unidentified.

This TCR came from a girl between 2 and 10 years old in good health and CMV-seropositive. The J gene is TRBJ1-2, the V gene TRBV27; 7 bases map to TRBD1. Sequenced sample: PBMCs. CDR3 DNA: TGTGCCAGCAGTACGACAGGGTCCTACTATGGCTACACCTTC. Translated, it gives CASSTTGSYYGYTF.